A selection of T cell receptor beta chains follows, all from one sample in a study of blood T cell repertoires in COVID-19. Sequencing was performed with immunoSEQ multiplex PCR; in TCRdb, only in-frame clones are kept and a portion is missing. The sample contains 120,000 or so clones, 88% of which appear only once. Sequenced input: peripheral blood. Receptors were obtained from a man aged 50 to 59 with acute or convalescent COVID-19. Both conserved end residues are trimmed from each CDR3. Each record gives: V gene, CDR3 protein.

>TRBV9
ASSVTGGKDQPQH
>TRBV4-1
ASSQDGAPADQPQH
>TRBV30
AWSILADTQY
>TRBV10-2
ASGAAYGYT
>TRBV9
ASSVSGTGAGELF
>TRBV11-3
ASSRQLAGPSYEQY
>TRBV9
ASSVGLDREGEQF
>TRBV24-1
ATSDPTGIQETQY
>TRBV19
ASSPGLPYEQY
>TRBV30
AWSVGQENSPLH
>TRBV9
ASSVGGTAGVYEQY
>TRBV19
ASRGQFEAF
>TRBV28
ASSLFGGGLAGQETQY
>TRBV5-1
ASTDSYNEQF